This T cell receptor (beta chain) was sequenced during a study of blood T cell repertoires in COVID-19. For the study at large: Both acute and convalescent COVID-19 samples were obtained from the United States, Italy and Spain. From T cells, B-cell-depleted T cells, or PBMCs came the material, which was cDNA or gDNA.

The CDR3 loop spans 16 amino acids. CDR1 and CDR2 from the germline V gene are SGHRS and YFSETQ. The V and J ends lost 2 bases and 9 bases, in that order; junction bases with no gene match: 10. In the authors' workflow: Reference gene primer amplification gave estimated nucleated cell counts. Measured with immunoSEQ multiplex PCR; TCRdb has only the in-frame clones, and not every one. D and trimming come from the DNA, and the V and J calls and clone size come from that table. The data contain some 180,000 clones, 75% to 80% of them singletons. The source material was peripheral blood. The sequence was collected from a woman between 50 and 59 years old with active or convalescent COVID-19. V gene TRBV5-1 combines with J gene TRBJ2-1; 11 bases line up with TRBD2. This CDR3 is CASSFLTSGVLGEQFF. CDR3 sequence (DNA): TGCGCCAGCAGCTTCCTGACTAGCGGGGTACTGGGTGAGCAGTTCTTC.